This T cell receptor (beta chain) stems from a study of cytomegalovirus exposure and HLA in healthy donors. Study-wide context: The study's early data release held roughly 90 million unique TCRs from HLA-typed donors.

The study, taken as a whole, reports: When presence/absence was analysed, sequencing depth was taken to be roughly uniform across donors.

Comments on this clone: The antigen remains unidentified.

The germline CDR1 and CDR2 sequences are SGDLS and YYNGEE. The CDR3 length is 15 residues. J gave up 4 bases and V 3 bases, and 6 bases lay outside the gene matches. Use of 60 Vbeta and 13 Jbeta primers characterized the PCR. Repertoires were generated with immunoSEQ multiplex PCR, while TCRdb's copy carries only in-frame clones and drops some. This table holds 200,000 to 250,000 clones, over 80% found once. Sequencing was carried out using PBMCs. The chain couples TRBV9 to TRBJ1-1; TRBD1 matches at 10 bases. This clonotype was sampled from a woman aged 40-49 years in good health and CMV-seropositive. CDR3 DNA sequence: TGTGCCAGCAGCGCCCCGGGACAGGGGCTCACTGAAGCTTTCTTT. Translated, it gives CASSAPGQGLTEAFF.